This is a list of T cell receptor beta chains from one sample in a study of beta chain features in type 1 diabetes. The assay was immunoSEQ multiplex PCR, and TCRdb's table has in-frame clones only and misses some. The sample includes some 330,000 clones, approximately 10% seen only once; the top ten take under 0.02%. Material for sequencing was naive CD4+ T cells from blood. All receptors derive from a woman aged 25 to 39 in good health. CDR3s include the opening cysteine and the closing phenylalanine or tryptophan. A D gene is named only where the DNA matches it firmly. Where a row states a size, it is once, few, many or the class of an expanded clone; other rows omit it.

cdr3_aa	cdr3_nt	clone_size	j_call	v_call	d_call
CAWTQGDIQYF	TGTGCCTGGACCCAGGGTGACATTCAGTACTTC	few	TRBJ2-4	TRBV30	.
CASSRTSGSYEQYF	TGTGCCAGCAGCCGGACTAGCGGCTCCTACGAGCAGTACTTC	few	TRBJ2-7	TRBV7-2	TRBD2
CASSDKRSGANVLTF	TGCGCCAGCAGCGACAAACGCTCCGGGGCCAACGTCCTGACTTTC	few	TRBJ2-6	TRBV4-3	.
CASSLHYRPRNEQFF	TGTGCCAGCAGCTTGCATTACAGACCACGCAATGAGCAGTTCTTC	.	TRBJ2-1	TRBV7-2	.
CASSPKHPGLAGGNEQFF	TGCGCCAGCAGCCCCAAGCATCCGGGACTAGCGGGAGGGAATGAGCAGTTCTTC	few	TRBJ2-1	TRBV4-3	TRBD2
CASSTDITGELFF	TGTGCCAGCAGTACCGACATCACCGGGGAGCTGTTTTTT	few	TRBJ2-2	TRBV28	.
CASSSSGLSYNEQFF	TGTGCCAGCAGTTCGAGCGGTCTGTCCTACAATGAGCAGTTCTTC	few	TRBJ2-1	TRBV27	.
CASRRTGPETQYF	TGTGCCAGCAGACGGACAGGGCCGGAGACCCAGTACTTC	.	TRBJ2-5	TRBV2	TRBD1
CASSFEGVGTEAFF	TGTGCCAGCAGTTTTGAGGGGGTGGGCACTGAAGCTTTCTTT	.	TRBJ1-1	TRBV25-1	.
CASGLRQPQHF	TGTGCCAGCGGACTACGGCAGCCCCAGCATTTT	few	TRBJ1-5	TRBV6-6	.
CASSPLLAGVTDTQYF	TGTGCCAGCTCACCACTACTAGCGGGAGTAACAGATACGCAGTATTTT	.	TRBJ2-3	TRBV18	TRBD2
CASSYPGGGTDTQYF	TGTGCCAGCAGTTATCCGGGAGGGGGCACAGATACGCAGTATTTT	.	TRBJ2-3	TRBV6-5	TRBD2
CASSFTPEAGITEAFF	TGTGCCAGCAGCTTTACCCCTGAAGCAGGGATCACTGAAGCTTTCTTT	.	TRBJ1-1	TRBV7-9	.
CASSQLGTSGYNEQFF	TGTGCCAGCAGCCAACTTGGGACTAGCGGCTACAATGAGCAGTTCTTC	few	TRBJ2-1	TRBV4-2	TRBD2
CSVATGEAFF	TGCAGCGTCGCCACAGGAGAAGCTTTCTTT	.	TRBJ1-1	TRBV29-1	.
CASSDPGTSGRGAYNEQFF	TGTGCCAGCAGTGACCCCGGGACTAGCGGGAGGGGGGCTTACAATGAGCAGTTCTTC	few	TRBJ2-1	TRBV6-1	TRBD2
CASRDRLSNQPQHF	TGTGCCAGCAGGGACAGACTTAGCAATCAGCCCCAGCATTTT	.	TRBJ1-5	TRBV2	.
CSVPGQDAYEQYF	TGCAGCGTTCCGGGACAGGATGCCTACGAGCAGTACTTC	.	TRBJ2-7	TRBV29-1	TRBD1
CASSPGTSGREDTQYF	TGCGCCAGCAGCCCCGGGACTAGCGGGAGAGAAGATACGCAGTATTTT	.	TRBJ2-3	TRBV5-1	TRBD2
CASSLVGQGKYNEQFF	TGTGCCAGCAGCTTAGTCGGACAGGGGAAATACAATGAGCAGTTCTTC	.	TRBJ2-1	TRBV7-9	TRBD1
CASSLDRQGYEQYF	TGTGCCAGCAGCTTAGACAGACAGGGTTACGAGCAGTACTTC	few	TRBJ2-7	TRBV7-2	TRBD1
CASSFIKGNYGYTF	TGTGCCAGCAGCTTTATTAAGGGGAACTATGGCTACACCTTC	few	TRBJ1-2	TRBV5-6	.
CSVDGDYSNQPQHF	TGCAGCGTTGACGGGGATTATAGCAATCAGCCCCAGCATTTT	few	TRBJ1-5	TRBV29-1	.
CASSAPGQGVYEQYF	TGTGCCAGCTCAGCACCGGGACAGGGGGTGTACGAGCAGTACTTC	.	TRBJ2-7	TRBV18	TRBD1
CASSTPRAPYEQYF	TGTGCCAGCAGCACACCCAGGGCCCCCTACGAGCAGTACTTC	.	TRBJ2-7	TRBV11-2	.
CASSPLELAGEGEQFF	TGTGCCAGCTCACCACTCGAGCTAGCGGGAGAAGGTGAGCAGTTCTTC	few	TRBJ2-1	TRBV18	TRBD2
CASSQEPRTGGGYTF	TGCGCCAGCAGCCAAGAGCCCCGGACAGGGGGTGGCTACACCTTC	few	TRBJ1-2	TRBV4-3	TRBD1
CASSPIGQGNEQYF	TGTGCCAGCAGCCCGATCGGACAGGGGAACGAGCAGTACTTC	.	TRBJ2-7	TRBV4-2	TRBD1
CASSFGRSSYNEQFF	TGTGCCAGCAGCTTCGGGAGGAGCTCCTACAATGAGCAGTTCTTC	.	TRBJ2-1	TRBV11-3	TRBD2
CAISPSSGRARETQYF	TGTGCCATCAGCCCTTCTAGCGGGAGGGCTAGGGAGACCCAGTACTTC	.	TRBJ2-5	TRBV10-3	TRBD2
CASSPGTAETQYF	TGTGCCAGCAGCCCGGGGACAGCAGAGACCCAGTACTTC	few	TRBJ2-5	TRBV7-3	TRBD1
CAWRFQGNYGYTF	TGTGCCTGGAGATTTCAGGGGAACTATGGCTACACCTTC	few	TRBJ1-2	TRBV30	.
CASNAQGAVETQYF	TGTGCCAGCAATGCACAGGGGGCTGTAGAGACCCAGTACTTC	.	TRBJ2-5	TRBV9	TRBD1
CASSLSSDSYNEQFF	TGTGCCAGCAGCTTAAGTAGCGATTCCTACAATGAGCAGTTCTTC	.	TRBJ2-1	TRBV7-3	.
CASSPSGFSYEQYF	TGTGCCAGCAGCCCTAGCGGGTTCTCCTACGAGCAGTACTTC	few	TRBJ2-7	TRBV7-2	TRBD2
CASSPSGRGDEQFF	TGTGCCAGCAGCCCCTCCGGTAGGGGCGATGAGCAGTTCTTC	.	TRBJ2-1	TRBV7-3	.
CSLSPGGGTDTQYF	TGCAGCCTATCGCCGGGCGGGGGCACAGATACGCAGTATTTT	few	TRBJ2-3	TRBV29-1	.
CASSRPSTGNEQFF	TGTGCCAGCAGTCGCCCTAGCACTGGTAATGAGCAGTTCTTC	.	TRBJ2-1	TRBV27	.
CASSLAPNSNQPQHF	TGTGCCAGCAGTCTGGCACCAAATAGCAATCAGCCCCAGCATTTT	.	TRBJ1-5	TRBV6-5	.
CASSPDRGPQETQYF	TGCGCCAGCAGCCCCGACAGGGGACCCCAAGAGACCCAGTACTTC	.	TRBJ2-5	TRBV4-3	TRBD1
CASSSHDYGANVLTF	TGTGCCAGCAGCTCACACGATTATGGGGCCAACGTCCTGACTTTC	few	TRBJ2-6	TRBV7-6	.
CATSTRGGSSGIRETQYF	TGTGCCACCAGCACCCGGGGGGGAAGTAGCGGGATACGGGAGACCCAGTACTTC	.	TRBJ2-5	TRBV15	TRBD2
CAWSVPASGYNEQFF	TGTGCCTGGAGTGTACCGGCTAGCGGATACAATGAGCAGTTCTTC	few	TRBJ2-1	TRBV30	TRBD2
CASKRGTGSSWVTQYF	TGTGCCAGCAAAAGGGGGACAGGGTCCTCATGGGTGACCCAGTACTTC	.	TRBJ2-5	TRBV11-2	TRBD1
CASSLAAGGDTQYF	TGTGCCAGCAGTCTAGCGGCGGGGGGAGATACGCAGTATTTT	.	TRBJ2-3	TRBV28	TRBD2
CASSFSWSRDTQYF	TGTGCCAGCAGTTTCTCCTGGTCCAGAGATACGCAGTATTTT	few	TRBJ2-3	TRBV27	.
CASSRTGDYTDTQYF	TGTGCCAGCAGCAGGACAGGGGATTACACAGATACGCAGTATTTT	.	TRBJ2-3	TRBV7-2	TRBD1
CASSMGEDQETQYF	TGTGCCAGCAGCATGGGAGAAGACCAAGAGACCCAGTACTTC	few	TRBJ2-5	TRBV9	.